Listed below are T cell receptor beta chains from one sample, sequenced in a study of T cells after yellow fever vaccination. TCRdb reprocessed the 5' RACE reads with MiXCR, giving one entry per CDR3 protein. The data hold some 300,000 distinct CDR3 sequences, with around 10% observed a single time. This specimen consisted of CD4+ T cells sorted from PBMCs, obtained 5 days after the yellow fever booster vaccination. Every receptor here comes from a man younger than 35 who received the YFV17D yellow fever vaccine. Each CDR3 is given with its conserved first and last residue. The D gene is left open where the match is weak. Size values are once, few and many counts, or a class for expanded clones, and some rows have none.

J | size | D | V | CDR3 | DNA
TRBJ2-2 | . | . | TRBV19 | CALDSAGELFF | TGTGCCTTGGACAGCGCCGGGGAGCTGTTTTTT
TRBJ2-5 | few | . | TRBV15 | CATSLRRGQETQYF | TGTGCCACCAGCCTCCGGCGAGGGCAAGAGACCCAGTACTTC
TRBJ1-5 | . | . | TRBV3-1 | CASSQERGSQPQHF | TGTGCCAGCAGCCAAGAACGGGGAAGTCAGCCCCAGCATTTT
TRBJ2-1 | few | TRBD2 | TRBV5-1 | CASSRDLGLATEQFF | TGCGCCAGCAGCAGGGACTTGGGACTAGCTACTGAGCAGTTCTTC
TRBJ1-2 | few | . | TRBV6-2/TRBV6-3 | CASSYFSGGYTF | TGTGCCAGCAGTTACTTTTCGGGCGGCTACACCTTC
TRBJ1-2 | . | . | TRBV4-3 | CASSQERQAHNYGYTF | TGCGCCAGCAGCCAGGAAAGACAGGCTCATAACTATGGCTACACCTTC
TRBJ1-2 | many | TRBD1 | TRBV7-2 | CASSLDRTYGYTF | TGCGCCAGCAGCCTGGACAGGACCTATGGCTACACCTTC
TRBJ2-1 | . | TRBD1 | TRBV5-1 | CASSSGTAGGEQFF | TGCGCCAGCAGCTCGGGGACAGCCGGTGGTGAGCAGTTCTTC
TRBJ2-5 | few | . | TRBV6-2/TRBV6-3 | CASCPLGTRWETQYF | TGTGCCAGCTGTCCCCTCGGAACGCGGTGGGAGACCCAGTACTTC
TRBJ2-2 | many | TRBD2 | TRBV3-1 | CASSQDGMGGANTGELFF | TGTGCCAGCAGCCAAGACGGGATGGGGGGGGCGAACACCGGGGAGCTGTTTTTT
TRBJ2-3 | many | . | TRBV7-2 | CASSRQKGRGARDTQYF | TGTGCCAGCAGCCGACAAAAGGGCAGGGGGGCTAGGGATACGCAGTATTTT
TRBJ2-3 | . | TRBD1 | TRBV7-6 | CASSSGQGRRSDTQYF | TGTGCCAGCAGCTCGGGACAGGGAAGACGGTCAGATACGCAGTATTTT
TRBJ1-5 | many | . | TRBV20-1 | CSANTGSGQPQHF | TGCAGTGCCAATACAGGGAGTGGGCAGCCCCAGCATTTT
TRBJ2-1 | . | . | TRBV18 | CASSPRRESRGAHEQFF | TGTGCCAGCTCACCACGGCGAGAGAGCCGGGGGGCCCATGAGCAGTTCTTC
TRBJ2-5 | . | . | TRBV5-8 | CASSYTGFQETQYF | TGTGCCAGCAGCTACACAGGGTTCCAAGAGACCCAGTACTTC
TRBJ2-1 | many | . | TRBV5-4 | CASSPGVGSYNEQFF | TGTGCCAGCAGCCCGGGCGTGGGGTCCTACAATGAGCAGTTCTTC
TRBJ2-7 | . | . | TRBV2 | CASRRTDWEQYF | TGTGCCAGCAGGAGGACAGATTGGGAGCAGTACTTC
TRBJ2-1 | few | . | TRBV7-2 | CASSPRLHNEQFF | TGTGCCAGCAGCCCCCGTCTCCACAATGAGCAGTTCTTC
TRBJ2-7 | few | . | TRBV10-3 | CAISVSTGGEQYF | TGTGCCATCAGTGTATCGACAGGCGGCGAGCAGTACTTC
TRBJ2-3 | . | . | TRBV20-1 | CSARDRRGTDTQYF | TGCAGTGCTAGAGATCGAAGGGGCACAGATACGCAGTATTTT
TRBJ1-4 | few | . | TRBV4-1 | CASSLTGGKGEKLFF | TGCGCCAGCAGCCTAACGGGAGGAAAAGGTGAAAAACTGTTTTTT
TRBJ2-2 | . | . | TRBV4-1 | CASSQDPGQTGELFF | TGCGCCAGCAGCCAAGATCCCGGGCAGACCGGGGAGCTGTTTTTT
TRBJ1-5 | many | . | TRBV20-1 | CSARGGVSNQPQHF | TGCAGTGCTAGAGGGGGGGTTAGCAATCAGCCCCAGCATTTT
TRBJ1-2 | . | TRBD1 | TRBV12-3/TRBV12-4 | CASSSTGGRAYTF | TGTGCCAGCAGTTCGACAGGGGGCAGGGCCTACACCTTC
TRBJ1-6 | many | TRBD1 | TRBV7-9 | CASSSGDRGSYNSPLHF | TGTGCCAGCAGCTCCGGGGACAGGGGCTCCTATAATTCACCCCTCCACTTT
TRBJ1-5 | . | TRBD1 | TRBV5-1 | CASSVGPGQGDVQPQHF | TGCGCCAGCAGCGTGGGCCCGGGACAGGGTGATGTGCAGCCCCAGCATTTT
TRBJ2-7 | few | TRBD2 | TRBV6-6 | CASSFREDEQYF | TGTGCCAGCAGTTTCCGGGAGGACGAGCAGTACTTC
TRBJ2-2 | few | . | TRBV9 | CASSVGPGLNTGELFF | TGTGCCAGCAGCGTAGGCCCGGGGCTGAACACCGGGGAGCTGTTTTTT
TRBJ1-1 | . | . | TRBV5-5 | CASSWDVGNTEAFF | TGTGCCAGCAGCTGGGACGTCGGGAACACTGAAGCTTTCTTT
TRBJ2-3 | few | . | TRBV20-1 | CSARAAPPGSDTQYF | TGCAGTGCTAGAGCAGCCCCCCCCGGCTCAGATACGCAGTATTTT
TRBJ2-1 | few | . | TRBV7-3 | CASSPTALYNEQFF | TGTGCCAGCAGCCCGACAGCACTATACAATGAGCAGTTCTTC
TRBJ2-1 | . | . | TRBV5-1 | CASSLEASGVRSYNEQFF | TGCGCCAGCAGCTTGGAAGCCTCAGGGGTAAGGTCCTACAATGAGCAGTTCTTC
TRBJ2-1 | many | TRBD2 | TRBV5-5 | CASSLAGGSSYNEQFF | TGTGCCAGCAGCTTGGCCGGGGGGAGCTCCTACAATGAGCAGTTCTTC
TRBJ1-2 | . | . | TRBV20-1 | CSARQSQGVGYTF | TGCAGTGCTAGACAGTCGCAGGGCGTCGGCTACACCTTC
TRBJ2-1 | . | . | TRBV5-1 | CASSGGTSGEQFF | TGCGCCAGCAGCGGTGGGACTTCAGGTGAGCAGTTCTTC
TRBJ2-7 | few | . | TRBV20-1 | CSAATTSLLRYEQYF | TGCAGTGCCGCTACGACTAGTCTCCTCCGGTACGAGCAGTACTTC
TRBJ2-4 | . | . | TRBV24-1 | CATSDLRERELAKNIQYF | TGTGCCACCAGTGATTTGAGGGAGCGCGAACTAGCCAAAAACATTCAGTACTTC
TRBJ1-5 | few | TRBD1 | TRBV19 | CATTTGQGLTRKPQHF | TGTGCCACCACGACTGGACAGGGGCTCACGAGAAAGCCCCAGCATTTT
TRBJ2-7 | . | . | TRBV5-4 | CASSFGGIGYEQYF | TGTGCCAGCAGCTTTGGTGGGATAGGCTACGAGCAGTACTTC
TRBJ1-5 | many | . | TRBV7-2 | CASSPMNSNQPQHF | TGTGCCAGCAGCCCTATGAATAGCAATCAGCCCCAGCATTTT
TRBJ1-2 | few | TRBD1 | TRBV7-2 | CASSPDRDGYTF | TGTGCCAGCAGCCCCGACAGGGATGGGTACACCTTC
TRBJ2-5 | . | . | TRBV18 | CASSPLEYQETQYF | TGTGCCAGCTCACCTTTAGAGTACCAAGAGACCCAGTACTTC
TRBJ2-3 | . | . | TRBV19 | CASSASSGDADTQYF | TGTGCCAGTAGTGCTTCTTCTGGGGACGCGGATACGCAGTATTTT
TRBJ1-6 | . | TRBD1 | TRBV2 | CASSDRGRSPLHF | TGTGCCAGCAGCGACAGGGGGAGGTCACCCCTCCACTTT
TRBJ1-5 | few | . | TRBV5-1 | CASSLGPGGNQPQHF | TGCGCCAGCAGCCTAGGGCCCGGAGGTAATCAGCCCCAGCATTTT